This T cell receptor (beta chain) was found in a study of blood T cell repertoires in COVID-19. Study information: There were acute and convalescent COVID-19 samples, and they came from the United States, Italy and Spain. In each case, the material was cDNA or gDNA derived from T cells, B-cell-depleted T cells, or PBMCs.

How the authors handled the data: Researchers report that nucleated cell counts were estimated from reference gene primer amplification. Sequencing was performed with immunoSEQ multiplex PCR; in TCRdb, only in-frame clones are kept and a portion is missing. That table is the source of V, J and clone size, and D and trimming were worked out from the DNA. The sample lists fewer than 250,000 clones, around 90% seen once, with over 0.8% in the top ten. V was pared by 6 bases and J by 7 bases, with 13 bases between. CDR1 MDHEN and CDR2 SYDVKM come from the germline V gene. The CDR3 spans 12 residues. This TCR was recovered from a man younger than 40 with COVID-19, enrolled during active disease. The genes are TRBV28 and TRBJ2-7; D may be TRBD1 (6 bases). Sequencing was performed on peripheral blood. The CDR3 region has the DNA TGTGCCAGCAGCCTACAGGGCCTGGAGCAGTACTTC. This translates into CASSLQGLEQYF.